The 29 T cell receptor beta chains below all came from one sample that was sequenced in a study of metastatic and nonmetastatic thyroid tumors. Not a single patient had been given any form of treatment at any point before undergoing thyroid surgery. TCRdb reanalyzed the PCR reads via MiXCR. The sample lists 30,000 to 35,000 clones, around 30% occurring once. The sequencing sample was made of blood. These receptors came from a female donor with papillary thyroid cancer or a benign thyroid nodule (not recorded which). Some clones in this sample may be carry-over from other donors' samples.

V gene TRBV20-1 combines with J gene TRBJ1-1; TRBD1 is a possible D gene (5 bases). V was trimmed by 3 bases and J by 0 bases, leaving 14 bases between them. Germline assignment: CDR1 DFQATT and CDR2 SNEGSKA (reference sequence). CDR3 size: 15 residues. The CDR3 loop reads CSASIRKGLNTEAFF. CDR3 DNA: TGCAGTGCTAGCATCCGAAAGGGGTTGAACACTGAAGCTTTCTTT.

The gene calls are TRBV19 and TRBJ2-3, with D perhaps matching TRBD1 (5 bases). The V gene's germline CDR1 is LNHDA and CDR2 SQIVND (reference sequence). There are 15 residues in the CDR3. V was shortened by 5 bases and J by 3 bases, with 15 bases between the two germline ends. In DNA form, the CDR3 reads TGTGCCAGTAGTTTCTCCAGGGCTGCGACAGATACGCAGTATTTT. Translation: CASSFSRAATDTQYF.

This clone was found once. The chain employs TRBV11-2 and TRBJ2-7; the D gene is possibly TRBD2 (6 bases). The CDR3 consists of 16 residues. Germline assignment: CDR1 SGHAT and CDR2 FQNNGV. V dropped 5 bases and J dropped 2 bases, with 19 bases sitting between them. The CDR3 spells CASSRGLSGVTYEQYF. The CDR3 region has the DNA TGTGCCAGCAGCCGTGGACTATCGGGAGTGACCTACGAGCAGTACTTC.

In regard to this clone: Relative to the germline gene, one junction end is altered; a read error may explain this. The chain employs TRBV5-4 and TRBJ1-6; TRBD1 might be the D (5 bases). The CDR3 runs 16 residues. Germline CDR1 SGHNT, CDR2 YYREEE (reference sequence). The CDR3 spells CAISLGSSGGLSPLHF. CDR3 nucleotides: TGTGCCATCAGCTTGGGGTCGTCTGGGGGTTTATCACCCCTCCACTTT.

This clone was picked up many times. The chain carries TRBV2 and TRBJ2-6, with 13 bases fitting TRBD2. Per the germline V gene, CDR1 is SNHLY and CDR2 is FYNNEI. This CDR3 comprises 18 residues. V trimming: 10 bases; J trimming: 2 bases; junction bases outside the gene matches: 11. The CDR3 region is CATNGRGTSGTGANVLTF. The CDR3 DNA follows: TGTGCCACAAACGGACGGGGGACTAGCGGGACTGGGGCCAACGTCCTGACTTTC.

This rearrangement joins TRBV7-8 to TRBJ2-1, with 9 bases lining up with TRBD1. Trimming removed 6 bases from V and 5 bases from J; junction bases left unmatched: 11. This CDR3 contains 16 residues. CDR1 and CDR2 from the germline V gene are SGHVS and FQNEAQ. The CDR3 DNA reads TGTGCCAGCAGGCCTAAATGTGACAGGGGGGACAATGAGCAGTTCTTC. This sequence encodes CASRPKCDRGDNEQFF.

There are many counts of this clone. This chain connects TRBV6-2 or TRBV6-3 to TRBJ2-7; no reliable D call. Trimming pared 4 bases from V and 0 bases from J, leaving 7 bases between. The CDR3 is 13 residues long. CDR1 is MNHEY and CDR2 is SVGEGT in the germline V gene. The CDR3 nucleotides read TGTGCCAGCAGTTCCATCACCTCCTACGAGCAGTACTTC. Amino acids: CASSSITSYEQYF.

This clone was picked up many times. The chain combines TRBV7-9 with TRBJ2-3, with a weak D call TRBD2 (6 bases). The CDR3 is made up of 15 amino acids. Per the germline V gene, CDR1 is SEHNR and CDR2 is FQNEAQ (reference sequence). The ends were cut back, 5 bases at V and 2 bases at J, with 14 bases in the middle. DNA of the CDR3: TGTGCCAGCAGCGGCGGGGTTAGCGCCACAGATACGCAGTATTTT. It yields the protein CASSGGVSATDTQYF.

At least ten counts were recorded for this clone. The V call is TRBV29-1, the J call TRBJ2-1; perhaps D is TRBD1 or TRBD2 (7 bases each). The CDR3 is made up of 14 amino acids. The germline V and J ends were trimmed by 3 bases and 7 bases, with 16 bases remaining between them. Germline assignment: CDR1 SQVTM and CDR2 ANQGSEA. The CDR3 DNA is TGCAGCGTTGATAAGGGGGCGGGGGCGAATGAGCAGTTCTTC. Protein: CSVDKGAGANEQFF.

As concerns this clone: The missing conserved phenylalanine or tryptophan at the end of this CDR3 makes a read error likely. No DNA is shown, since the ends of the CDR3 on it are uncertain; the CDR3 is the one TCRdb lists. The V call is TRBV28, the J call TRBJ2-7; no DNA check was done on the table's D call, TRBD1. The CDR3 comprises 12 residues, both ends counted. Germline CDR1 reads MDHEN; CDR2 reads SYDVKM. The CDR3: CASSLRGTGRYC.

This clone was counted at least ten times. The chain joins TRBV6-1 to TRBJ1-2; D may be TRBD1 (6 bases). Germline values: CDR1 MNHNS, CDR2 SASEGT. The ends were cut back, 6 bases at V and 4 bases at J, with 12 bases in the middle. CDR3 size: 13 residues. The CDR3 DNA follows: TGTGCCAGCAGGCCCCAGGGGATCTATGGCTACACCTTC. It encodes CASRPQGIYGYTF.

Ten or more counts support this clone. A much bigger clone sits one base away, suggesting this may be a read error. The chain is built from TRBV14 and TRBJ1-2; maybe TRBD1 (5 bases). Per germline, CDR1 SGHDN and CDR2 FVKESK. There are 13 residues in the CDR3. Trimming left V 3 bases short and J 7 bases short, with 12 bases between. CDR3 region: CASSQGVSCGYTF. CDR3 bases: TGTGCCAGCAGCCAGGGGGTCAGCTGTGGCTACACCTTC.

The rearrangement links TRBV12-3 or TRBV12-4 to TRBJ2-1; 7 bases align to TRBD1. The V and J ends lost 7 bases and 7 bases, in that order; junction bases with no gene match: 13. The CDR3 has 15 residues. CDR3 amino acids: CASTLFDRVGNEQFF. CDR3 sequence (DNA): TGTGCCAGCACCCTCTTCGACAGGGTTGGGAATGAGCAGTTCTTC.

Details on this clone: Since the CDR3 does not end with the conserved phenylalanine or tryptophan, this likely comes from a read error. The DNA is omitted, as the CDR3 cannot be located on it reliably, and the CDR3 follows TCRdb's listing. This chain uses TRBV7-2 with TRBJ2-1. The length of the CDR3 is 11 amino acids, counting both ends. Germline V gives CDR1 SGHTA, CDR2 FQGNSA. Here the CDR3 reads CASSSYRGQSY.

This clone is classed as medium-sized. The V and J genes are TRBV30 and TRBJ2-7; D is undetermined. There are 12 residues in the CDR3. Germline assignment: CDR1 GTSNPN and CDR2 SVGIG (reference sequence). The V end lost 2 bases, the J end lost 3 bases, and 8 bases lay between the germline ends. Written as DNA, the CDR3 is TGTGCCTGGAGTCCTCCCGGCTACGAGCAGTACTTC. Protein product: CAWSPPGYEQYF.

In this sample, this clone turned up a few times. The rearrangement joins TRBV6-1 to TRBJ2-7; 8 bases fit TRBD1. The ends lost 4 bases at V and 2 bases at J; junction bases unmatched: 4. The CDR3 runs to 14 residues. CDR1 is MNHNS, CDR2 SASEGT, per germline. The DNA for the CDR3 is TGTGCCAGCAGTGTAGGACAGGGAGCCTACGAGCAGTACTTC. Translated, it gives CASSVGQGAYEQYF.

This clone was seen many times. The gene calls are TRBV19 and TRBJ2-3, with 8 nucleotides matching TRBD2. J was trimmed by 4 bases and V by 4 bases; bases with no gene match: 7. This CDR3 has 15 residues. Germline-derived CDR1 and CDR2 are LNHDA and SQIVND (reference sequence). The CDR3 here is CASSTGTSDADTQYF. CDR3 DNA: TGTGCCAGTAGTACCGGGACTAGTGATGCAGATACGCAGTATTTT.

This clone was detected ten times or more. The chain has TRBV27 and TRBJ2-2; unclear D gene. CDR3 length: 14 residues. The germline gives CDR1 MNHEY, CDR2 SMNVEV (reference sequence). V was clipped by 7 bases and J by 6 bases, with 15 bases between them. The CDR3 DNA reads TGTGCCAGCACCAGGCGGTTTCGGGCCGGGGAGCTGTTTTTT. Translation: CASTRRFRAGELFF.

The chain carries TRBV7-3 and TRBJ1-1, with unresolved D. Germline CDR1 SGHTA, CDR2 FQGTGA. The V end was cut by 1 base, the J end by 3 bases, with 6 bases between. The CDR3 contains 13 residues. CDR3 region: CASSLSGYTEAFF. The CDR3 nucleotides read TGTGCCAGCAGCTTAAGCGGGTACACTGAAGCTTTCTTT.

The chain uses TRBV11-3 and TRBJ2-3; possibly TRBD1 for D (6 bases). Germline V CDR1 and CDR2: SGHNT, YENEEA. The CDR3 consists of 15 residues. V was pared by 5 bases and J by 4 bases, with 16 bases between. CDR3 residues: CASSPGVANSDTQYF. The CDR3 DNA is TGTGCCAGCAGCCCAGGGGTAGCCAACTCAGATACGCAGTATTTT. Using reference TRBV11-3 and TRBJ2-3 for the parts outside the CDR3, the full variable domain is EAGVVQSPRYKIIEKKQPVAFWCNPISGHNTLYWYLQNLGQGPELLIRYENEEAVDDSQLPKDRFSAERLKGVDSTLKIQPAELGDSAVYLCASSPGVANSDTQYFGPGTRLTVL.

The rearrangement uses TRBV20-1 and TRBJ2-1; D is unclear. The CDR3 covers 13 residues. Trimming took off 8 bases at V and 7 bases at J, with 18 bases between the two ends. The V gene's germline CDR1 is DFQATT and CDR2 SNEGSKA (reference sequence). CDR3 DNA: TGCAGTTCCTCCCATCGTGGAGTGAATGAGCAGTTCTTC. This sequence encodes CSSSHRGVNEQFF.

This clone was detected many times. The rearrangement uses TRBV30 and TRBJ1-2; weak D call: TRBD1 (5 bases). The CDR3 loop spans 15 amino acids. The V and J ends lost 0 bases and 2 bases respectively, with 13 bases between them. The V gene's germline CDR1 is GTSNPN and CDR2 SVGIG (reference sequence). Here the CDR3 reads CAWSVRDRRNYGYTF. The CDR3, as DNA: TGTGCCTGGAGTGTAAGAGACAGACGAAACTATGGCTACACCTTC.

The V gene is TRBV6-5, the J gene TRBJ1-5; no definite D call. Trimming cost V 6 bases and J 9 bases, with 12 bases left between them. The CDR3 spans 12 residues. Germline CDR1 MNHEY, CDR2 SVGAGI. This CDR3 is CASSYIDPPQHF. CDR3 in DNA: TGTGCCAGCAGCTACATCGATCCGCCCCAGCATTTT.

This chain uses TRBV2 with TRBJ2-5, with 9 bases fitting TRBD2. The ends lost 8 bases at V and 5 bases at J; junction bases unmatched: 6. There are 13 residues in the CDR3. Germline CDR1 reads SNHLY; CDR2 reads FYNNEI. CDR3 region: CASLAGQWETQYF. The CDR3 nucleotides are TGTGCCAGCCTAGCGGGGCAATGGGAGACCCAGTACTTC.

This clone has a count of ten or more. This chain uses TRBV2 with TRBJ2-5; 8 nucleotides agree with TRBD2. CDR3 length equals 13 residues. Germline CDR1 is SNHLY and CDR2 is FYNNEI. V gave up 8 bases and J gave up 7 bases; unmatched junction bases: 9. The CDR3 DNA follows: TGTGCCAGCGTGGCAGCGGGAGTCGCGACCCAGTACTTC. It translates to CASVAAGVATQYF.

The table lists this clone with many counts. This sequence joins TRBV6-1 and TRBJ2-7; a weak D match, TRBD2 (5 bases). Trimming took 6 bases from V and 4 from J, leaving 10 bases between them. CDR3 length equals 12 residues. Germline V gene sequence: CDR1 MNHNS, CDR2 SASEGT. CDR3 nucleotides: TGTGCCAGCAGCATAGAGGGATACGAGCAGTACTTC. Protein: CASSIEGYEQYF.

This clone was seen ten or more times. CDR3 amino acids: CASSYWGTAAEAFF. The CDR3 bases are TGTGCCAGCAGTTACTGGGGGACGGCGGCTGAAGCTTTCTTT. The chain has TRBV6-2 or TRBV6-3 and TRBJ1-1, with D perhaps TRBD1 (5 bases). CDR1 is MNHEY, CDR2 SVGEGT, per germline. There are 14 residues in the CDR3. V lost 1 base and J 6 bases, leaving 12 bases between the germline ends.

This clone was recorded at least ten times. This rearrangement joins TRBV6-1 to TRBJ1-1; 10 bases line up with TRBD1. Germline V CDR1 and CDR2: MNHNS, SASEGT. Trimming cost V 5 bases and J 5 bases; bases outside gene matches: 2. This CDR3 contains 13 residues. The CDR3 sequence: CASSRTGGTEAFF. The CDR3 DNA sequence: TGTGCCAGCAGTAGGACAGGGGGGACTGAAGCTTTCTTT.

The DNA of the CDR3 is TGCGCCAGCAGCCAAACCTCCACCGGGGAGCTGTTTTTT. It encodes CASSQTSTGELFF. The chain employs TRBV4-1 and TRBJ2-2; unclear D gene. CDR1 and CDR2 from the germline V gene are MGHRA and YSYEKL. The CDR3 covers 13 residues. Trimming cost V 2 bases and J 4 bases, with 5 bases left between them.